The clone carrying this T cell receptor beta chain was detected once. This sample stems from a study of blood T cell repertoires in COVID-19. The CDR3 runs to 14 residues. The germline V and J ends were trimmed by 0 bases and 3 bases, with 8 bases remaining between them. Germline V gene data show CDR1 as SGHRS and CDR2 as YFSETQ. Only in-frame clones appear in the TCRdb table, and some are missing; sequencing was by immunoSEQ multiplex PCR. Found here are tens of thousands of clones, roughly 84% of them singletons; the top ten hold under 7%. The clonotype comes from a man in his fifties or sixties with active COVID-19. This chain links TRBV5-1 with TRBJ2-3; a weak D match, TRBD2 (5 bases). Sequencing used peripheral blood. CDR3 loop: CASSLVRETDTQYF. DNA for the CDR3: TGCGCCAGCAGCTTGGTTAGGGAGACAGATACGCAGTATTTT.